This is a list of T cell receptor beta chains from one sample in a study of PD-1 blockade in classical Hodgkin lymphoma. Generated by immunoSEQ multiplex PCR, the TCRdb table keeps only in-frame clones and is missing some. The repertoire includes tens of thousands of clones, just under 80% of them detected once, and 17% sits in the top ten. Sequencing was performed on peripheral blood mononuclear cells (PBMCs), taken before the second cycle of nivolumab. The receptors here all came from a human donor with classical Hodgkin lymphoma. Both conserved end residues are part of each CDR3. D genes are given only for firm matches. Expanded clones are given a class, and other clones once, few, many or no size at all.

d_gene: TRBD2; abundance: .; j_gene: TRBJ2-2; v_gene: TRBV7-2; CDR3aa: CASRLAGGLGGELFF; CDR3nt: TGTGCCAGCAGACTAGCGGGAGGATTGGGCGGGGAGCTGTTTTTT
d_gene: .; abundance: .; j_gene: TRBJ2-4; v_gene: TRBV4-3; CDR3aa: CASSRERGTKNIQYF; CDR3nt: TGCGCCAGCAGCCGAGAACGGGGGACCAAAAACATTCAGTACTTC
d_gene: .; abundance: .; j_gene: TRBJ2-3; v_gene: TRBV7-6; CDR3aa: CASSRGPSTDTQYF; CDR3nt: TGTGCCAGCAGCCGGGGGCCTAGCACAGATACGCAGTATTTT
d_gene: TRBD1; abundance: .; j_gene: TRBJ2-2; v_gene: TRBV27; CDR3aa: CASSPYSGGPGELFF; CDR3nt: TGTGCCAGCAGTCCATACTCAGGGGGCCCCGGGGAGCTGTTTTTT
d_gene: .; abundance: .; j_gene: TRBJ2-2; v_gene: TRBV4-3; CDR3aa: CASSQRRKNRATNTGELFF; CDR3nt: TGCGCCAGCAGCCAAAGGAGAAAGAACAGGGCGACGAACACCGGGGAGCTGTTTTTT
d_gene: TRBD1; abundance: .; j_gene: TRBJ1-2; v_gene: TRBV10-2; CDR3aa: CASSDPPGTGNYGYTF; CDR3nt: TGCGCCAGCAGTGATCCACCTGGGACAGGGAACTATGGCTACACCTTC
d_gene: TRBD1; abundance: .; j_gene: TRBJ1-1; v_gene: TRBV2; CDR3aa: CASSWTGYTEAFF; CDR3nt: TGTGCCAGCAGTTGGACAGGGTACACTGAAGCTTTCTTT
d_gene: .; abundance: once; j_gene: TRBJ2-1; v_gene: TRBV5-1; CDR3aa: CASSLEGQYNEQFF; CDR3nt: TGCGCCAGCAGCTTGGAAGGGCAGTACAATGAGCAGTTCTTC
d_gene: .; abundance: .; j_gene: TRBJ1-4; v_gene: TRBV5-6; CDR3aa: CASSLGPGRSEKLFF; CDR3nt: TGTGCCAGCAGCTTGGGTCCGGGTAGGAGTGAAAAACTGTTTTTT
d_gene: .; abundance: .; j_gene: TRBJ2-2; v_gene: TRBV21-1; CDR3aa: CASSPMEGGGNTGELFF; CDR3nt: TGTGCCAGCAGCCCCATGGAGGGGGGGGGAAACACCGGGGAGCTGTTTTTT
d_gene: .; abundance: once; j_gene: TRBJ2-2; v_gene: TRBV7-2; CDR3aa: CASGQPGLDTGELFF; CDR3nt: TGTGCCAGCGGTCAACCGGGACTGGACACCGGGGAGCTGTTTTTT
d_gene: .; abundance: .; j_gene: TRBJ2-1; v_gene: TRBV7-9; CDR3aa: CASSLVGPWQFF; CDR3nt: TGTGCCAGCAGCTTAGTCGGCCCTTGGCAGTTCTTC
d_gene: .; abundance: .; j_gene: TRBJ2-3; v_gene: TRBV5-1; CDR3aa: CASSMGHTRASTDTQYF; CDR3nt: TGCGCCAGCAGCATGGGCCATACTAGGGCTAGCACAGATACGCAGTATTTT
d_gene: TRBD2; abundance: .; j_gene: TRBJ2-1; v_gene: TRBV6-1; CDR3aa: CASSVGLAGGPPYNEQFF; CDR3nt: TGTGCCAGCAGTGTCGGACTAGCGGGAGGCCCCCCCTACAATGAGCAGTTCTTC
d_gene: .; abundance: .; j_gene: TRBJ2-5; v_gene: TRBV27; CDR3aa: CASSQGQGGETQYF; CDR3nt: TGTGCCAGCAGTCAAGGGCAGGGGGGGGAGACCCAGTACTTC
d_gene: .; abundance: .; j_gene: TRBJ1-6; v_gene: TRBV23-1; CDR3aa: CASSSVAYRNNNSPLHF; CDR3nt: TGCGCCAGCAGTTCTGTGGCATACCGGAATAATAATTCACCCCTCCACTTT
d_gene: TRBD1; abundance: few; j_gene: TRBJ2-1; v_gene: TRBV5-1; CDR3aa: CASSLQGTGQFF; CDR3nt: TGCGCCAGCAGTTTACAGGGGACGGGGCAGTTCTTC
d_gene: .; abundance: few; j_gene: TRBJ2-7; v_gene: TRBV19; CDR3aa: CASSMRVANEQYF; CDR3nt: TGTGCCAGTAGTATGAGGGTGGCGAACGAGCAGTACTTC
d_gene: .; abundance: .; j_gene: TRBJ1-4; v_gene: TRBV28; CDR3aa: CASSPPAAAGEKLFF; CDR3nt: TGTGCCAGCAGTCCTCCCGCCGCCGCGGGTGAAAAACTGTTTTTT
d_gene: TRBD1; abundance: .; j_gene: TRBJ2-1; v_gene: TRBV5-1; CDR3aa: CASSLIVTGGTGEQFF; CDR3nt: TGCGCCAGCAGCTTAATAGTGACAGGGGGAACGGGTGAGCAGTTCTTC
d_gene: TRBD2; abundance: .; j_gene: TRBJ2-5; v_gene: TRBV2; CDR3aa: CASSEPGLAGGPETQYF; CDR3nt: TGTGCCAGCAGTGAGCCGGGACTAGCGGGGGGGCCGGAGACCCAGTACTTC
d_gene: TRBD1; abundance: .; j_gene: TRBJ2-3; v_gene: TRBV6-6; CDR3aa: CASTKTGGTDTQYF; CDR3nt: TGTGCCAGCACCAAAACAGGGGGCACAGATACGCAGTATTTT
d_gene: .; abundance: .; j_gene: TRBJ2-3; v_gene: TRBV11-2; CDR3aa: CASSFRGRRPDTQYF; CDR3nt: TGTGCCAGCAGCTTTAGAGGGAGGAGGCCAGATACGCAGTATTTT
d_gene: .; abundance: .; j_gene: TRBJ2-5; v_gene: TRBV19; CDR3aa: CASSMWVGAIQETQYF; CDR3nt: TGTGCCAGTAGTATGTGGGTAGGCGCCATCCAAGAGACCCAGTACTTC
d_gene: .; abundance: .; j_gene: TRBJ2-2; v_gene: TRBV2; CDR3aa: CASSEFRGQSGELFF; CDR3nt: TGTGCCAGCAGTGAATTCCGGGGGCAATCCGGGGAGCTGTTTTTT
d_gene: .; abundance: .; j_gene: TRBJ2-7; v_gene: TRBV5-6; CDR3aa: CASSSEALYEQYF; CDR3nt: TGTGCCAGCAGCTCCGAGGCCCTCTACGAGCAGTACTTC
d_gene: .; abundance: .; j_gene: TRBJ2-1; v_gene: TRBV5-6; CDR3aa: CASSLGVGYEQFF; CDR3nt: TGTGCCAGCAGCTTGGGAGTCGGGTATGAGCAGTTCTTC
d_gene: .; abundance: .; j_gene: TRBJ2-3; v_gene: TRBV15; CDR3aa: CATSRDRRGPPPPPQYF; CDR3nt: TGTGCCACCAGCAGAGATAGGCGGGGGCCACCCCCCCCACCGCAGTATTTT
d_gene: TRBD2; abundance: few; j_gene: TRBJ2-7; v_gene: TRBV19; CDR3aa: CASSIALLAGGYEQYF; CDR3nt: TGTGCCAGTAGTATCGCCTTACTAGCGGGAGGCTACGAGCAGTACTTC
d_gene: .; abundance: .; j_gene: TRBJ2-1; v_gene: TRBV7-2; CDR3aa: CASSLAGGAYNEQFF; CDR3nt: TGTGCCAGCAGCTTAGCAGGTGGGGCCTACAATGAGCAGTTCTTC
d_gene: TRBD2; abundance: .; j_gene: TRBJ2-1; v_gene: TRBV4-2; CDR3aa: CASSHWTSDNEQFF; CDR3nt: TGTGCCAGCAGCCATTGGACTAGCGACAATGAGCAGTTCTTC
d_gene: .; abundance: .; j_gene: TRBJ1-5; v_gene: TRBV30; CDR3aa: CAWSVWYVSQPQHF; CDR3nt: TGTGCCTGGAGTGTATGGTACGTAAGTCAGCCCCAGCATTTT
d_gene: .; abundance: .; j_gene: TRBJ1-5; v_gene: TRBV6-1; CDR3aa: CASSDRSRAQPQHF; CDR3nt: TGTGCCAGCAGTGACAGGAGTAGAGCTCAGCCCCAGCATTTT
d_gene: .; abundance: .; j_gene: TRBJ2-3; v_gene: TRBV6-9; CDR3aa: CASRGWKALDDTQYF; CDR3nt: TGTGCCAGCAGGGGGTGGAAGGCCCTGGATGATACGCAGTATTTT
d_gene: TRBD1; abundance: .; j_gene: TRBJ2-5; v_gene: TRBV7-6; CDR3aa: CASSSQGPPGETQYF; CDR3nt: TGTGCCAGCAGCTCACAGGGGCCCCCGGGAGAGACCCAGTACTTC
d_gene: TRBD1; abundance: few; j_gene: TRBJ1-5; v_gene: TRBV19; CDR3aa: CASSILGQGAGQPQHF; CDR3nt: TGTGCCAGTAGTATCCTGGGACAGGGGGCGGGTCAGCCCCAGCATTTT
d_gene: TRBD2; abundance: .; j_gene: TRBJ2-7; v_gene: TRBV7-2; CDR3aa: CASSSAGTTGQYF; CDR3nt: TGTGCCAGCAGCTCCGCAGGGACTACGGGGCAGTACTTC
d_gene: .; abundance: medium-sized; j_gene: TRBJ1-6; v_gene: TRBV10-3; CDR3aa: CAIRGRRLDSPLHF; CDR3nt: TGTGCCATCAGGGGGCGCCGGTTGGATTCACCCCTCCACTTT
d_gene: .; abundance: .; j_gene: TRBJ1-4; v_gene: TRBV7-3; CDR3aa: CASSLARGFSVTINEKLFF; CDR3nt: TGTGCCAGCAGCTTAGCGCGGGGTTTTTCCGTAACAATCAATGAAAAACTGTTTTTT
d_gene: TRBD2; abundance: .; j_gene: TRBJ2-3; v_gene: TRBV9; CDR3aa: CASSGLAGGGGSTDTQYF; CDR3nt: TGTGCCAGCAGCGGCCTAGCGGGAGGCGGGGGAAGCACAGATACGCAGTATTTT
d_gene: .; abundance: .; j_gene: TRBJ1-2; v_gene: TRBV14; CDR3aa: CASSQQYGYTF; CDR3nt: TGTGCCAGCAGCCAACAATATGGCTACACCTTC
d_gene: .; abundance: .; j_gene: TRBJ2-7; v_gene: TRBV10-3; CDR3aa: CAISEAEQGSYEQYF; CDR3nt: TGTGCCATCAGTGAGGCCGAACAGGGCTCCTACGAGCAGTACTTC
d_gene: .; abundance: .; j_gene: TRBJ2-7; v_gene: TRBV21-1; CDR3aa: CAEGGGRARFDEQYF; CDR3nt: TGTGCCGAAGGAGGGGGGAGGGCACGGTTTGACGAGCAGTACTTC
d_gene: .; abundance: .; j_gene: TRBJ2-5; v_gene: TRBV5-6; CDR3aa: CASSLDRETQYF; CDR3nt: TGTGCCAGCAGCCTTGATAGAGAGACCCAGTACTTC
d_gene: .; abundance: .; j_gene: TRBJ2-6; v_gene: TRBV5-5; CDR3aa: CASRFSGANVLTF; CDR3nt: TGTGCCAGCAGATTCTCTGGGGCCAACGTCCTGACTTTC
d_gene: TRBD2; abundance: once; j_gene: TRBJ2-1; v_gene: TRBV11-2; CDR3aa: CASSLPGLAIGEQFF; CDR3nt: TGTGCCAGCAGCTTGCCGGGACTAGCTATCGGTGAGCAGTTCTTC
d_gene: .; abundance: few; j_gene: TRBJ2-2; v_gene: TRBV28; CDR3aa: CATCPGNTGELFF; CDR3nt: TGTGCCACCTGCCCGGGTAACACCGGGGAGCTGTTTTTT
d_gene: .; abundance: .; j_gene: TRBJ2-5; v_gene: TRBV19; CDR3aa: CASSLAVRETQYF; CDR3nt: TGTGCCAGTAGTCTCGCGGTGAGGGAGACCCAGTACTTC
d_gene: .; abundance: .; j_gene: TRBJ1-1; v_gene: TRBV2; CDR3aa: CASKITDQNTEAFF; CDR3nt: TGTGCCAGCAAGATAACAGATCAAAACACTGAAGCTTTCTTT
d_gene: TRBD2; abundance: .; j_gene: TRBJ2-2; v_gene: TRBV28; CDR3aa: CASSLATSGGGELFF; CDR3nt: TGTGCCAGCAGTTTAGCGACTAGCGGGGGCGGGGAGCTGTTTTTT
d_gene: TRBD2; abundance: .; j_gene: TRBJ2-2; v_gene: TRBV7-1; CDR3aa: CASSLGTSYTGELFF; CDR3nt: TGTGCCAGCAGCTTGGGGACTAGCTACACCGGGGAGCTGTTTTTT
d_gene: .; abundance: .; j_gene: TRBJ1-4; v_gene: TRBV6-6; CDR3aa: CASSYAMGGGLFF; CDR3nt: TGTGCCAGCAGTTACGCCATGGGGGGCGGACTGTTTTTT
d_gene: .; abundance: .; j_gene: TRBJ2-5; v_gene: TRBV25-1; CDR3aa: CASSELKGKETQYF; CDR3nt: TGTGCCAGCAGTGAATTAAAGGGGAAAGAGACCCAGTACTTC
d_gene: TRBD2; abundance: .; j_gene: TRBJ2-1; v_gene: TRBV29-1; CDR3aa: CSVGAGGYNEQFF; CDR3nt: TGCAGCGTTGGGGCGGGAGGGTACAATGAGCAGTTCTTC